Sequencing of this T cell receptor beta chain was carried out in a study of T cells in Graves' hyperthyroidism and ophthalmopathy. Findings and caveats of the study: Before onset, by a median of approximately 6.8 months, the model predicted ophthalmopathy.

This clonotype came up a few times. Its antigen is not known. Germline CDR1 is MRHNA and CDR2 is SNTAGT. V was pared by 9 bases and J by 5 bases, with 9 bases of the junction left unmatched. The CDR3 is made up of 13 amino acids. TCR beta CDR3 regions were amplified from RNA. Initially, a first-round RT-PCR of the TCR CDR3 employed the HTBI primer set. MiXCR was run by TCRdb on the multiplex PCR reads, yielding one entry per CDR3 protein. The top ten clones hold over 15% of a sample with 650,000 to 850,000 distinct CDR3 sequences, about 19% of them seen once. This clonotype was obtained from a woman aged 45-65 years with Graves' hyperthyroidism that later progressed to Graves' ophthalmopathy. The chain has TRBV6-4 and TRBJ2-5; 7 nucleotides match TRBD2. The sequencing sample was made of blood. Written as DNA, the CDR3 is TGTGCCAGGGGGGAGGGGTTCCTGGAGACCCAGTACTTC. Amino acid sequence: CARGEGFLETQYF.